This passage covers 8 T cell receptor beta chains from one sample sequenced in a study of control samples from healthy donors and cancer patients. Profiled with immunoSEQ multiplex PCR; TCRdb holds only in-frame clones, not every one. The table includes about 410,000 clones, 90% detected once. Sequencing input: PBMCs. These receptors were obtained from a man aged 35-49 years with head and neck cancer.

The V call is TRBV19, the J call TRBJ1-4; 8 nucleotides match TRBD1. Germline V gene data show CDR1 as LNHDA and CDR2 as SQIVND (reference sequence). The CDR3 is made up of 16 amino acids. The V and J ends lost 8 bases and 8 bases, in that order; junction bases with no gene match: 16. The CDR3 loop reads CASGSGDRRGGEKLFF. The CDR3, as DNA: TGTGCCAGTGGAAGCGGGGACAGGCGAGGAGGAGAAAAACTGTTTTTT.

The V gene is TRBV27, the J gene TRBJ2-7; 13 bases align to TRBD2. J lost 4 bases, V lost 6 bases, and 3 bases had no gene match. CDR1 is MNHEY, CDR2 SMNVEV, per germline (reference sequence). There are 14 residues in the CDR3. The CDR3 region has the DNA TGTGCCAGCAGGGGACTAGCGGGAACGTACGAGCAGTACTTC. It specifies CASRGLAGTYEQYF.

The rearrangement joins TRBV19 to TRBJ2-6, with D possibly called TRBD1 or TRBD2 (5 bases each). The CDR3 extends over 16 amino acids. CDR1 and CDR2 (germline): LNHDA, SQIVND (reference sequence). Deletions cut 4 bases from V and 5 bases from J, with 15 bases between. CDR3: CASSTPMGTWANVLTF. CDR3 nucleotides: TGTGCCAGTAGTACCCCTATGGGGACCTGGGCCAACGTCCTGACTTTC.

The CDR3: CASRGDNYGYTF. The CDR3, as DNA: TGTGCCAGCAGGGGGGACAACTATGGCTACACCTTC. This chain uses TRBV2 with TRBJ1-2, with a possible D match to TRBD1 (5 bases). Germline values: CDR1 SNHLY, CDR2 FYNNEI. Trimming removed 6 bases at V and 2 bases at J, with 7 bases between. The CDR3 totals 12 residues.

This clone was picked up one time. This chain connects TRBV19 to TRBJ2-3; no clear D gene. This CDR3 region has 13 residues. V lost 6 bases, J lost 2 bases, and 9 bases lay in between. The germline V gene has CDR1 LNHDA and CDR2 SQIVND (reference sequence). This chain's CDR3 is CASRGINTDTQYF. The CDR3 coding sequence is TGTGCCAGTAGGGGGATTAACACAGATACGCAGTATTTT. Full variable domain (rest looked up from reference TRBV19 and TRBJ2-3): DGGITQSPKYLFRKEGQNVTLSCEQNLNHDAMYWYRQDPGQGLRLIYYSQIVNDFQKGDIAEGYSVSREKKESFPLTVTSAQKNPTAFYLCASRGINTDTQYFGPGTRLTVL.

The table lists this clone with a few counts. The rearrangement uses TRBV7-9 and TRBJ2-3; 7 nucleotides match TRBD2. Germline V gives CDR1 SEHNR, CDR2 FQNEAQ (reference sequence). The CDR3 has 15 amino acids. Losses at the gene ends were 4 bases for V and 2 bases for J; bases not matched to a gene: 6. DNA of the CDR3: TGTGCCAGCAGCTCCCCCGGGACTACCACAGATACGCAGTATTTT. Protein: CASSSPGTTTDTQYF. Combining the CDR3 with reference TRBV7-9 and TRBJ2-3 gives the whole variable domain DTGVSQNPRHKITKRGQNVTFRCDPISEHNRLYWYRQTLGQGPEFLTYFQNEAQLEKSRLLSDRFSAERPKGSFSTLEIQRTEQGDSAMYLCASSSPGTTTDTQYFGPGTRLTVL.

The chain has TRBV9 and TRBJ1-1; a weak D match, TRBD1 (6 bases). The CDR3 runs 13 residues. Germline CDR1 SGDLS, CDR2 YYNGEE. V was pared by 0 bases and J by 8 bases, with 11 bases between. In DNA form, the CDR3 reads TGTGCCAGCAGCGTAGCACAGGGCGCCGAAGCTTTCTTT. Its protein product is CASSVAQGAEAFF.

The V and J genes are TRBV19 and TRBJ1-5; D remains ambiguous. The V gene's germline CDR1 is LNHDA and CDR2 SQIVND (reference sequence). V lost 1 base to trimming and J lost 7 bases, with 11 bases between them. CDR3 size: 14 residues. The DNA of the CDR3 is TGTGCCAGTAGTATAGGAGAGAGGAGACAGCCCCAGCATTTT. Translating gives CASSIGERRQPQHF.